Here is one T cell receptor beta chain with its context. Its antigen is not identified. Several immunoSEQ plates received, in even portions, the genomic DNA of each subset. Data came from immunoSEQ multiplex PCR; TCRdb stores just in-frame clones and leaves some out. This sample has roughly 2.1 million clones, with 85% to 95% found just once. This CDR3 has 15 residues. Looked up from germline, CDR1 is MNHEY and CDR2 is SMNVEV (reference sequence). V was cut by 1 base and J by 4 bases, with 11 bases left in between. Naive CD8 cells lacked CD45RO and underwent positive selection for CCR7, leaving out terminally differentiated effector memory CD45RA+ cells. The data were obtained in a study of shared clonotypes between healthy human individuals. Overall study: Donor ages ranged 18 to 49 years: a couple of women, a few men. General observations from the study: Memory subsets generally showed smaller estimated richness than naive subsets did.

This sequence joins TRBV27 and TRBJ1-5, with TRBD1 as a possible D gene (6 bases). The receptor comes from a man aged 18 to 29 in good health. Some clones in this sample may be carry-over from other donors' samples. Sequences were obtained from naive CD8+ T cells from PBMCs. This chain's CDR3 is CASSLLGGFNQPQHF. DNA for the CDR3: TGTGCCAGCAGTTTATTAGGGGGGTTTAATCAGCCCCAGCATTTT.